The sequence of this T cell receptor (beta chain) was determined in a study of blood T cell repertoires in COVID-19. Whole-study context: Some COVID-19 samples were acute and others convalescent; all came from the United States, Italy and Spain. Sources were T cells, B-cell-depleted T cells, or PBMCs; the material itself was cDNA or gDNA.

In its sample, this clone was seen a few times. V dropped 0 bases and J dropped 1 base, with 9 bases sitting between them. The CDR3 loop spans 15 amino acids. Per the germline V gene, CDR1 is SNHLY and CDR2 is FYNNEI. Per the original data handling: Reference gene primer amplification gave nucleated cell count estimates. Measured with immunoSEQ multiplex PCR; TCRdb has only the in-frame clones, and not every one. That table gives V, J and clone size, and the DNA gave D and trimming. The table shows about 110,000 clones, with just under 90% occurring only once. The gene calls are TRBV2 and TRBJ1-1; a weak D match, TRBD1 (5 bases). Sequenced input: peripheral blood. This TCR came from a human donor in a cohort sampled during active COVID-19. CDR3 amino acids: CASSEAKDRNTEAFF. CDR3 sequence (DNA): TGTGCCAGCAGTGAAGCGAAAGACAGGAACACTGAAGCTTTCTTT. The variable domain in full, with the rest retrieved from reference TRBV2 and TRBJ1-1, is EPEVTQTPSHQVTQMGQEVILRCVPISNHLYFYWYRQILGQKVEFLVSFYNNEISEKSEIFDDQFSVERPDGSNFTLKIRSTKLEDSAMYFCASSEAKDRNTEAFFGQGTRLTVV.